This T cell receptor (beta chain) comes out of a study of cytomegalovirus exposure and HLA in healthy donors. Study in general: In a later analysis, the roughly 120 validation repertoires were reported to have used the same platform as the roughly 610 first-cohort repertoires. Study findings and constraints: The tendency of first-cohort TCR clusters to co-occur in the roughly 110 validation repertoires was identified by a subsequent analysis. The authors listed 150 or so TCR beta chains as cytomegalovirus-associated.

From the approximately 110-subject validation cohort, which was separate from the approximately 700-subject first cohort, the donors were drawn. Profiling relied on immunoSEQ multiplex PCR, and the TCRdb table lists in-frame clones only, not all of them. Here the sample spans fewer than 200,000 clones, roughly nine tenths being singletons. The V gene end was trimmed by 4 bases and the J gene end by 4 bases; junction bases not matched to a gene: 11. Per germline, CDR1 GTSNPN and CDR2 SVGIG (reference sequence). The CDR3 runs to 15 residues. About this clone: Its antigen is undetermined.

The material sequenced was PBMCs. This TCR came from a man aged 18 to 30 in good health and CMV-seropositive. V and J are TRBV30 and TRBJ2-5; 8 positions agree with TRBD2. This CDR3 reads CAWTGGSGILETQYF. In nucleotides, the CDR3 is TGTGCCTGGACCGGGGGTAGCGGGATTTTAGAGACCCAGTACTTC.